This T cell receptor beta chain was sequenced in a study of CD8+CD57+ T cells in acquired aplastic anemia. Investigators profiled TCR beta VDJ and CDR3 from genomic DNA template. TCRdb redid the calling of the reads with MiXCR, one entry per CDR3 protein. This table holds approximately 380,000 distinct CDR3 sequences, around 68% found once. What was sequenced was sorted CD4+, CD8+, or CD8+CD57+ T cells (not recorded which) from PBMCs. The receptor comes from a human donor in good health, serving as a control.

The CDR3 bases are TGCAGCGTTGAGGAACAGGACGATGGCTACACCTTC. Its protein is CSVEEQDDGYTF. This chain joins TRBV29-1 and TRBJ1-2; perhaps TRBD1 as D (5 bases). The CDR3 runs 12 residues. Deletions cut 3 bases from V and 6 bases from J, with 11 bases between. Germline loops: CDR1 SQVTM, CDR2 ANQGSEA.